This entry lists 18 T cell receptor beta chains sequenced from one sample in a study of blood T cell repertoires in COVID-19. TCRdb keeps only in-frame clones here, not all; method: immunoSEQ multiplex PCR. The sample carries more than 200,000 clones, 85% to 90% recorded once. The sample taken for sequencing was peripheral blood. The receptor source for this set is a woman in her forties or fifties with COVID-19, enrolled during active disease.

The chain carries TRBV6-1 and TRBJ2-5, with TRBD2 identical over 9 bases. Germline assignment: CDR1 MNHNS and CDR2 SASEGT. The CDR3 has 15 residues. V gave up 3 bases and J gave up 4 bases; unmatched junction bases: 6. The CDR3 DNA sequence: TGTGCCAGCAGTGATTTGCGGGGGGGCCGAGAGACCCAGTACTTC. Translation: CASSDLRGGRETQYF.

This clone appeared a single time. The chain couples TRBV25-1 to TRBJ1-2; 7 bases align to TRBD1. The CDR3 contains 14 residues. Germline V gives CDR1 MGHDK, CDR2 SYGVNS. Losses at the gene ends were 5 bases for V and 4 bases for J; bases not matched to a gene: 7. CDR3 DNA sequence: TGTGCCAGCAGTAACGCCGGGACAGTCTATGGCTACACCTTC. This codes for CASSNAGTVYGYTF.

This chain connects TRBV2 to TRBJ1-6; 7 bases map to TRBD1. The J segment lost 7 bases and the V segment lost 1 base, leaving 1 base of the junction unmatched. CDR1 and CDR2 from the germline V gene are SNHLY and FYNNEI. There are 14 residues in the CDR3. CDR3: CASSEGQGNSPLHF. DNA for the CDR3: TGTGCCAGCAGTGAAGGACAGGGAAATTCACCCCTCCACTTT.

This clone occurred a few times. The chain employs TRBV27 and TRBJ2-1; D gene ambiguous. The germline V and J ends were trimmed by 4 bases and 6 bases, with 4 bases remaining between them. Germline CDR1 MNHEY, CDR2 SMNVEV (reference sequence). There are 11 residues in the CDR3. The CDR3 bases are TGTGCCAGCAGTTCTTCCAATGAGCAGTTCTTC. The encoded protein is CASSSSNEQFF.

CDR3 nucleotide sequence: TGTGCCAGCAGCTCCTCCCGACTAGCGGTCCAAGAGACCCAGTACTTC. This codes for CASSSSRLAVQETQYF. The rearrangement joins TRBV13 to TRBJ2-5; 9 nucleotides agree with TRBD2. V trimming: 4 bases; J trimming: 1 base; junction bases outside the gene matches: 7. Looked up from germline, CDR1 is PRHDT and CDR2 is FYEKMQ (reference sequence). The CDR3 has 16 residues.

This chain uses TRBV2 with TRBJ1-2, with TRBD1 as a possible D gene (5 bases). CDR1 SNHLY and CDR2 FYNNEI come from the germline V gene. CDR3 length: 13 residues. The V gene lost 7 bases and the J gene lost 4 bases, with 13 bases spanning the gap. As DNA, the CDR3 is TGTGCCAGCAATCAGGGAGGGTTCTATGGCTACACCTTC. It encodes CASNQGGFYGYTF.

This sequence joins TRBV28 and TRBJ2-7; TRBD1 aligns across 7 bases. Germline V gene sequence: CDR1 MDHEN, CDR2 SYDVKM. V shed 2 bases, J shed 0 bases, and the junction held 4 bases outside the gene matches. The CDR3 covers 15 residues. CDR3 sequence: CASSLKGARSYEQYF. The CDR3 region has the DNA TGTGCCAGCAGTTTAAAGGGGGCTCGCTCCTACGAGCAGTACTTC.

The rearrangement joins TRBV11-3 to TRBJ2-7, with unresolved D. The CDR3 covers 12 residues. CDR1 and CDR2 (germline): SGHNT, YENEEA. V lost 0 bases and J lost 3, with 3 bases in between. The CDR3 reads CASSLEYYEQYF. In nucleotides, the CDR3 is TGTGCCAGCAGCTTAGAATACTACGAGCAGTACTTC.

The genes are TRBV3-1 (or the pseudogene TRBV3-2) and TRBJ2-1, with 7 bases aligning to TRBD1. Trimming took 2 bases from V and 10 from J; bases not matched to a gene: 11. This CDR3 spans 15 amino acids. CDR1 is LGHDT, CDR2 YNNKEL, per germline (reference sequence). This chain's CDR3 is CASSQLKRGQREQFF. In DNA, the CDR3 is TGTGCCAGCAGCCAACTTAAGAGGGGACAGAGAGAGCAGTTCTTC.

A single count supports this clone. This chain joins TRBV20-1 and TRBJ1-5; D is undetermined. The V and J ends lost 3 bases and 4 bases respectively, with 16 bases between them. This CDR3 has 15 amino acids. Germline lookup yields CDR1 DFQATT and CDR2 SNEGSKA (reference sequence). The CDR3, as DNA: TGCAGTGCTAGTATAGCGGGTTTGCGTAATCAGCCCCAGCATTTT. Translating gives CSASIAGLRNQPQHF.

The chain carries TRBV19 and TRBJ2-1, with a possible D match to TRBD2 (6 bases). The CDR3 runs 12 residues. Trimming left V 7 bases short and J 10 bases short, with 14 bases between. Germline CDR1 reads LNHDA; CDR2 reads SQIVND (reference sequence). This chain's CDR3 is CASNWGGGEQFF. CDR3 DNA sequence: TGTGCCAGTAACTGGGGAGGTGGGGAGCAGTTCTTC.

CDR3 amino acids: CASSVGLIERAIGPPGNTIYF. Written as DNA, the CDR3 is TGTGCCAGCAGCGTAGGGTTAATCGAGAGGGCGATTGGTCCTCCTGGAAACACCATATATTTT. The rearrangement links TRBV9 to TRBJ1-3; D call uncertain. V was shortened by 0 bases and J by 2 bases, with 27 bases between the two germline ends. The CDR3 runs 21 residues. The germline V gene has CDR1 SGDLS and CDR2 YYNGEE.

This rearrangement joins TRBV7-8 to TRBJ2-4; 7 bases are a match to TRBD1. J lost 6 bases, V lost 3 bases, and 5 bases had no gene match. The CDR3 is 14 residues long. Germline-derived CDR1 and CDR2 are SGHVS and FQNEAQ. Here the CDR3 DNA reads TGTGCCAGCAGCTTCAACAGGGGTACAAACATTCAGTACTTC. Translating gives CASSFNRGTNIQYF.

This clone was seen more than once but under ten times. J is TRBJ1-6 and V is TRBV6-6; unclear D gene. This CDR3 has 12 residues. The germline V gene encodes CDR1 MNHNY and CDR2 SVGAGI (reference sequence). The V end was cut by 4 bases, the J end by 8 bases, with 6 bases between. The CDR3 coding sequence is TGTGCCAGCAGTTGGGGAGATTCACCCCTCCACTTT. Translated, it gives CASSWGDSPLHF.

The chain has TRBV4-3 and TRBJ2-1; TRBD2 matches at 8 bases. Germline values: CDR1 LGHNA, CDR2 YSLEER. The ends lost 1 base at V and 1 base at J; junction bases unmatched: 12. The CDR3 is made up of 19 amino acids. In DNA, the CDR3 is TGCGCCAGCAGCCAAGCTTCTCCCTTTACTAGCGGTTCCTACAATGAGCAGTTCTTC. This gives the protein CASSQASPFTSGSYNEQFF.

The chain combines TRBV28 with TRBJ1-1; 7 bases agree with TRBD1. This CDR3 comprises 13 residues. The germline V gene has CDR1 MDHEN and CDR2 SYDVKM. J lost 10 bases, V lost 3 bases, and 8 bases had no gene match. CDR3 region: CASSFLKGAGAFF. In nucleotides, the CDR3 is TGTGCCAGCAGTTTTCTAAAGGGGGCGGGAGCTTTCTTT.

The chain combines TRBV6-2 or TRBV6-3 with TRBJ2-1; D call uncertain. The V end was cut by 1 base, the J end by 6 bases, with 7 bases between. CDR3 length: 13 residues. Germline-derived CDR1 and CDR2 are MNHEY and SVGEGT. CDR3: CASSYYLRNEQFF. The CDR3 DNA is TGTGCCAGCAGTTACTATTTGCGCAATGAGCAGTTCTTC.

This chain connects TRBV11-1 to TRBJ1-2; TRBD1 is a possible D gene (6 bases). The V gene lost 5 bases and the J gene lost 4 bases, with 11 bases spanning the gap. CDR3 size: 13 residues. Germline lookup yields CDR1 SGHAT and CDR2 FQDESV (reference sequence). In DNA form, the CDR3 reads TGTGCCAGCAGCCGAGCAGGGGTCTATGGCTACACCTTC. Amino acid sequence: CASSRAGVYGYTF.